This is a list of T cell receptor beta chains from one sample in a study of siplizumab effects on memory and regulatory T cells. Only in-frame clones appear in the TCRdb table, and some are missing; sequencing was by immunoSEQ multiplex PCR. The table records 10,000 or so clones, 46% of them present only once. The antigens these receptors bind are not known. The specimen was CFSE-low (dividing) CD4+ T cells sorted from an allogeneic mixed lymphocyte reaction. These receptors originate from a human donor in good health; the cells came from an allogeneic mixed lymphocyte reaction. The CDR3 runs from the conserved cysteine through the conserved F or W. A D gene is named only where the DNA matches it firmly. The size of a clone is reported for some rows only, either as once, few or many, or as a class for expanded clones.

j_call | cdr3_length | d_call | clone_size | v_call | cdr3_nt | cdr3_aa
TRBJ2-5 | 13 | TRBD1 | - | TRBV29-1 | TGCAGCGGTCGGACAGGGGGCGGAGAGACCCAGTACTTC | CSGRTGGGETQYF
TRBJ1-4 | 14 | - | - | TRBV30 | TGTGCCTGGAGTGTAGGGTCGCAGGGGAGGAAACTGTTTTTT | CAWSVGSQGRKLFF
TRBJ2-1 | 16 | - | few | TRBV6-1 | TGTGCCAGCAGTGAACCGTTCGGGACGCCAAACAATGAGCAGTTCTTC | CASSEPFGTPNNEQFF
TRBJ1-1 | 16 | - | - | TRBV27 | TGTGCCAGCAGCTATTCCCGGGTGTGGGGGAAGACTGAAGCTTTCTTT | CASSYSRVWGKTEAFF
TRBJ1-1 | 14 | - | - | TRBV11-1 | TGTGCCAGCAGCTTAGCTTTGGGGAGGACTGAAGCTTTCTTT | CASSLALGRTEAFF
TRBJ1-2 | 14 | - | - | TRBV18 | TGTGCCAGCTCACCACGGAATACCAACTATGGCTACACCTTC | CASSPRNTNYGYTF
TRBJ1-1 | 13 | TRBD1 | - | TRBV10-1 | TGCGCCAGCAGCATAGACAGGGCCACTGAAGCTTTCTTT | CASSIDRATEAFF
TRBJ2-3 | 16 | - | - | TRBV5-6 | TGTGCCAGCAGCCTGTATAGGGGGGAGATGGCAGATACGCAGTATTTT | CASSLYRGEMADTQYF
TRBJ2-2 | 14 | - | - | TRBV7-6 | TGTGCCAGCAGCTTAGAGGCCTACACCGGGGAGCTGTTTTTT | CASSLEAYTGELFF
TRBJ2-7 | 15 | - | - | TRBV9 | TGTGCCAGCAGCCCCCGTGTAAATGCTCTGTCCGAGCAGTACTTC | CASSPRVNALSEQYF
TRBJ2-3 | 12 | - | - | TRBV28 | TGTGCCAGCAGTTCGAATCCAGATACGCAGTATTTT | CASSSNPDTQYF
TRBJ1-5 | 13 | - | few | TRBV30 | TGTGCCTGGAGTGCACGAACAAATCAGCCCCAGCATTTT | CAWSARTNQPQHF
TRBJ1-5 | 14 | - | medium-sized | TRBV2 | TGTGCCAGCAGTGATAGGGGAAGGAATCAGCCCCAGCATTTT | CASSDRGRNQPQHF
TRBJ1-2 | 12 | - | medium-sized | TRBV5-8 | TGTGCCAGCAGCTGGCAGGACTATGGCTACACCTTC | CASSWQDYGYTF
TRBJ2-1 | 15 | TRBD1 | few | TRBV5-6 | TGTGCCAGCAGCCCCGGACAGGGGAGGTTCGATGAGCAGTTCTTC | CASSPGQGRFDEQFF
TRBJ2-7 | 15 | TRBD2 | - | TRBV6-1 | TGTGCCAGCAGTAGTCCGGGACTAGCAGCCTACGAGCAGTACTTC | CASSSPGLAAYEQYF
TRBJ2-2 | 16 | - | - | TRBV9 | TGTGCCAGCAGCGTAGATGCAGGGCAATGGGGCGGGGAGCTGTTTTTT | CASSVDAGQWGGELFF
TRBJ2-7 | 11 | - | few | TRBV7-6 | TGTGCCAGCAGCCTTGACTACGAGCAGTACTTC | CASSLDYEQYF
TRBJ1-2 | 13 | - | few | TRBV18 | TGTGCCAGCTCCGCCGGGACCGTATATGGCTACACCTTC | CASSAGTVYGYTF
TRBJ1-5 | 15 | - | - | TRBV2 | TGTGCCAGCAGTGAACGTCTAGGAAGGAATCAGCCCCAGCATTTT | CASSERLGRNQPQHF
TRBJ1-1 | 13 | - | - | TRBV28 | TGTGCCAGCTTAGGACCCATGAACACTGAAGCTTTCTTT | CASLGPMNTEAFF
TRBJ1-2 | 14 | TRBD1 | medium-sized | TRBV14 | TGTGCCAGCAGCCGCGACGAGGGGGCCTATGGCTACACCTTC | CASSRDEGAYGYTF
TRBJ2-3 | 14 | - | - | TRBV29-1 | TGCAGCGTTGAAGAATTAAGGACAACAGATACGCAGTATTTT | CSVEELRTTDTQYF
TRBJ2-1 | 14 | - | - | TRBV5-6 | TGTGCCAGCAAAGACTACAACTCCTACAATGAGCAGTTCTTC | CASKDYNSYNEQFF
TRBJ2-3 | 12 | - | - | TRBV29-1 | TGCAGCGGCAAAGCCAGGGGAGATACGCAGTATTTT | CSGKARGDTQYF
TRBJ2-5 | 22 | TRBD1 | few | TRBV5-1 | TGCGCCAGCAGCTTGGCTGTCATTAATTATTCAGGGGGCCGAAGATTAACGGAGACCCAGTACTTC | CASSLAVINYSGGRRLTETQYF
TRBJ1-1 | 15 | - | - | TRBV29-1 | TGCAGCGTTGTTAGGAATAATCGGGAGGGCGGTGAAGCTTTCTTT | CSVVRNNREGGEAFF
TRBJ2-1 | 15 | TRBD1 | - | TRBV6-5 | TGTGCCAGCAATCCCGTCAGCACAGGGGATCACGAGCAGTTCTTC | CASNPVSTGDHEQFF
TRBJ2-7 | 15 | - | - | TRBV6-6 | TGTGCCAGCAGCCAGAAATACAGGGTCTCCTACGAGCAGTACTTC | CASSQKYRVSYEQYF
TRBJ2-4 | 14 | TRBD1 | few | TRBV18 | TGTGCCAGCTCATCTACGACAGGGGACAACATTCAGTACTTC | CASSSTTGDNIQYF
TRBJ2-7 | 13 | - | - | TRBV28 | TGTGCCAGCAGTTTAGGGCTCATCAACGAGCAGTACTTC | CASSLGLINEQYF
TRBJ1-6 | 13 | - | few | TRBV30 | TGTGCCCTGGCAACAGGGTTTGACTCACCCCTCCACTTT | CALATGFDSPLHF
TRBJ2-7 | 19 | TRBD1 | - | TRBV28 | TGTGCCAGCAGTTCTTTAGGGGGCTACGCCTCCCCTTACCCCTACGAGCAGTACTTC | CASSSLGGYASPYPYEQYF
TRBJ2-2 | 12 | - | - | TRBV2 | TGTGCCAGCAGTGTCGGTCCCGGGGAGCTGTTTTTT | CASSVGPGELFF
TRBJ2-1 | 11 | - | few | TRBV20-1 | TGCAGTGGGCTAGACTACAATGAGCAGTTCTTC | CSGLDYNEQFF
TRBJ2-7 | 16 | TRBD1 | - | TRBV7-9 | TGTGCCAGCAGCCAGACCGGGACAGGGGGCAAGGGCGAGCAGTACTTC | CASSQTGTGGKGEQYF
TRBJ1-2 | 15 | TRBD1 | - | TRBV11-2 | TGTGCCAGCAGCCCAAGACAGGGGCCCCTTTGGGGCTACACCTTC | CASSPRQGPLWGYTF
TRBJ1-1 | 14 | - | few | TRBV19 | TGTGCCAGTTTTAGGGGCGGGTGGAACACTGAAGCTTTCTTT | CASFRGGWNTEAFF
TRBJ2-7 | 13 | - | few | TRBV7-3 | TGTGCCAGCAGCTTAAGGGACGGATACGAGCAGTACTTC | CASSLRDGYEQYF
TRBJ2-2 | 16 | TRBD2 | - | TRBV5-4 | TGTGCCAGCAGCACCCGAACTAGCGGGAGAGACGGGGAGCTGTTTTTT | CASSTRTSGRDGELFF
TRBJ2-3 | 14 | TRBD1 | - | TRBV29-1 | TGCAGCGTCCTCGGACAGGGACAAGGAGATACGCAGTATTTT | CSVLGQGQGDTQYF
TRBJ2-7 | 11 | - | - | TRBV9 | TGTGCCAGCAGCGTAGTCCGCGAGCAGTACTTC | CASSVVREQYF
TRBJ2-7 | 13 | - | - | TRBV4-2 | TGTGCCAGCAGCTTCGGAGGCGGGTACGAGCAGTACTTC | CASSFGGGYEQYF
TRBJ2-7 | 15 | TRBD2 | - | TRBV5-4 | TGTGCCAGCAGCTTGGTAGTAGCGGGGACCTACGAGCAGTACTTC | CASSLVVAGTYEQYF
TRBJ2-5 | 11 | - | few | TRBV20-1 | TGCACCGGACTGATGAAAGAGACCCAGTACTTC | CTGLMKETQYF
TRBJ2-7 | 13 | - | medium-sized | TRBV5-1 | TGCGCCAGCAGCTTGGGTTCTCGACAGGAACAGTACTTC | CASSLGSRQEQYF
TRBJ1-5 | 14 | - | - | TRBV5-1 | TGCGCCAGCAGCTTGGGGGGGACGGGGCAGCCCCAGCATTTT | CASSLGGTGQPQHF
TRBJ2-1 | 17 | TRBD2 | - | TRBV5-4 | TGTGCCAGCAGCTTGGGGGGATCACTAGCGGGAGGGCGTGAGCAGTTCTTC | CASSLGGSLAGGREQFF
TRBJ2-6 | 18 | TRBD1 | - | TRBV5-6 | TGTGCCAGCAGCCCTAGACAGGGGGCTAGTTCTGGGGCCAACGTCCTGACTTTC | CASSPRQGASSGANVLTF
TRBJ1-2 | 13 | - | - | TRBV6-5 | TGTGCCAGCACGCGGGGGGCGCTTATTGGCTACACCTTC | CASTRGALIGYTF
TRBJ2-7 | 13 | - | - | TRBV27 | TGTGCCAGCAGGGGACGGCCGGGTTACGAGCAGTACTTC | CASRGRPGYEQYF
TRBJ2-2 | 15 | - | medium-sized | TRBV5-1 | TGCGCCAGCAGCTTGGTGGTCGGAAACACCGGGGAGCTGTTTTTT | CASSLVVGNTGELFF
TRBJ2-2 | 13 | - | few | TRBV27 | TGTGCCAGCAGTCCTCATAACACCGGGGAGCTGTTTTTT | CASSPHNTGELFF
TRBJ2-7 | 16 | - | - | TRBV5-1 | TGCGCCAGCAGCCCCTTTACGGGACGGGGATACTACGAGCAGTACTTC | CASSPFTGRGYYEQYF
TRBJ2-5 | 13 | - | - | TRBV18 | TGTGCCAGCTCACCAAACATTCAAGAGACCCAGTACTTC | CASSPNIQETQYF
TRBJ2-7 | 16 | TRBD2 | - | TRBV6-1 | TGTGCCATCAGTGACCCCGGACTAGCGGGTACCTACGAGCAGTACTTC | CAISDPGLAGTYEQYF
TRBJ2-2 | 14 | TRBD2 | - | TRBV6-1 | TGTGCCACCCAGACGGGAGGGGACACCGGGGAGCTGTTTTTT | CATQTGGDTGELFF
TRBJ2-1 | 14 | TRBD2 | few | TRBV30 | TGTGCCTGGAGCGGGACTAGCTTCTACAAGGAGCAGTTCTTC | CAWSGTSFYKEQFF
TRBJ2-2 | 17 | TRBD1 | - | TRBV15 | TGTGCCACCAGCTCAGGGCCCGGACAGGGGTATTCCGGGGAGCTGTTTTTT | CATSSGPGQGYSGELFF